This TCR beta chain was retrieved from a study of cytomegalovirus exposure and HLA in healthy donors. Data came from immunoSEQ multiplex PCR; TCRdb stores just in-frame clones and leaves some out. The sample has roughly 120,000 clones; roughly nine tenths are singletons. The TCR originated in a man between 18 and 35 years old in good health and CMV-seropositive. The sample comprised PBMCs.

CDR3: CAITGTGTTEAFF. As DNA, the CDR3 is TGTGCCATCACCGGGACAGGTACCACTGAAGCTTTCTTT. V gene TRBV10-3 combines with J gene TRBJ1-1; 8 bases map to TRBD1. V dropped 7 bases and J dropped 4; count of bases not matched to a gene: 5. Germline V gives CDR1 ENHRY, CDR2 SYGVKD. The CDR3 sequence is 13 residues long.